Listed below are T cell receptor beta chains from one sample, sequenced in a study of T cell changes during pregnancy in multiple sclerosis. TCRdb's copy holds only in-frame clones and misses some; the assay was immunoSEQ multiplex PCR. The table shows almost 50,000 clones, with 90% to 95% occurring only once. The sample in question was CD8+ T cells from peripheral blood mononuclear cells, obtained after pregnancy. These receptors came from a female donor with multiple sclerosis, enrolled in a pregnancy study. The CDR3 runs from the conserved cysteine through the conserved F or W. D genes are given only for firm matches. Not all rows give a size; the values are once, few, many and, for expanded clones, a class.

D gene	V gene	J gene	clone size	CDR3 DNA	CDR3 protein
TRBD1	TRBV7-2	TRBJ2-1	.	TGTGCCAGCAGCGACGGGACAGCCCCAGGGGATGAGCAGTTCTTC	CASSDGTAPGDEQFF
TRBD2	TRBV9	TRBJ2-1	.	TGTGCCAGATATCGGGGGGGGATTACGGGATACAATGAGCAGTTCTTC	CARYRGGITGYNEQFF
TRBD2	TRBV5-1	TRBJ2-1	.	TGCGCCAGCAGCTTCCAGAGCGGGGACGAGTCCTACAATGAGCAGTTCTTC	CASSFQSGDESYNEQFF
TRBD1	TRBV2	TRBJ2-2	.	TGTGCCAGCAAGATGGAGGGGCCGGGACAGGGGTCCGGGGAGCTGTTTTTT	CASKMEGPGQGSGELFF
.	TRBV4-1	TRBJ1-1	once	TGCGCCAGCAGCCAAGATCAGGCCTCTGAAGCTTTCTTT	CASSQDQASEAFF
TRBD1	TRBV7-9	TRBJ1-6	.	TGTGCCAGCAGCTCGGGACAGGGAAGATCACCCCTCCACTTT	CASSSGQGRSPLHF
TRBD1	TRBV9	TRBJ2-3	.	TGTGCCAGCAGCGTACAGGGGGCTCACACAGATACGCAGTATTTT	CASSVQGAHTDTQYF
TRBD1	TRBV19	TRBJ1-1	.	TGTGCCAGTATCTTGGACAGGGCCATGAACACTGAAGCTTTCTTT	CASILDRAMNTEAFF
.	TRBV7-9	TRBJ2-7	.	TGTGCCAGCAGCTTAGCCTCTGGGGGGTTTGACTACGAGCAGTACTTC	CASSLASGGFDYEQYF
TRBD1	TRBV7-9	TRBJ1-2	.	TGTGCCAGCAGCTTAGGGACAGGGGGCGATGGCTACACCTTC	CASSLGTGGDGYTF
TRBD2	TRBV10-3	TRBJ2-7	.	TGTGCCATCAGTGATGCTAGCGGCTACGAGCAGTACTTC	CAISDASGYEQYF
.	TRBV5-6	TRBJ1-5	.	TGTGCCAGCAGCCGGGGCGGGGGTCATCAGCCCCAGCATTTT	CASSRGGGHQPQHF
.	TRBV5-8	TRBJ1-1	.	TGTGCCAGCAGCTTGGGGGGCGTGAACACTGAAGCTTTCTTT	CASSLGGVNTEAFF
.	TRBV15	TRBJ2-5	.	TGTGCCACCAGCAGACCTACGGAGACCCAGTACTTC	CATSRPTETQYF
.	TRBV11-2	TRBJ2-1	.	TGTGCCAGCAGCTTACTCAAGGAGCTCTCCTACAATGAGCAGTTCTTC	CASSLLKELSYNEQFF
.	TRBV5-4	TRBJ2-7	once	TGTGCCAGCAGCTTTTTAGGGGACGAGCAGTACTTC	CASSFLGDEQYF
.	TRBV7-8	TRBJ2-7	.	TGTGCCAGCAGCTCGATGTGGCTCCAACCGTCCTACGAGCAGTACTTC	CASSSMWLQPSYEQYF
.	TRBV27	TRBJ1-1	.	TGTGCCAGCAGCCCTAGCGCGGGGGAAGCTTTCTTT	CASSPSAGEAFF
.	TRBV2	TRBJ1-6	.	TGTGCCAGCACCCGGACAGCATATAATTCACCCCTCCACTTT	CASTRTAYNSPLHF
TRBD1	TRBV6-5	TRBJ1-3	.	TGTGCCAGCACTTCGGGGACAGGGGTCGGAAACACCATATATTTT	CASTSGTGVGNTIYF
TRBD2	TRBV6-4	TRBJ2-3	.	TGTGCCAGCAGTGACGGAGCGGGGGGGAACACAGATACGCAGTATTTT	CASSDGAGGNTDTQYF
TRBD1	TRBV7-9	TRBJ1-3	.	TGTGCCAGCAGCTTACCAGCGGGACAGGGACGAAACACCATATATTTT	CASSLPAGQGRNTIYF
.	TRBV18	TRBJ2-7	.	TGTGCCAGCTCACCCGGGGGGCGAACCTACGAGCAGTACTTC	CASSPGGRTYEQYF
.	TRBV15	TRBJ2-7	.	TGTGCCACCAGCAGGGGCGTTGAGCAGTACTTC	CATSRGVEQYF
TRBD1	TRBV6-5	TRBJ2-7	.	TGTGCCAGCAGGATTGGGACAGAGAGCTACGAGCAGTACTTC	CASRIGTESYEQYF
TRBD1	TRBV4-1	TRBJ2-7	.	TGCGCCAGCAGCCAAGTGGGACAGGGTTTCGAGCAGTACTTC	CASSQVGQGFEQYF
.	TRBV6-5	TRBJ1-5	.	TGTGCCAGCAGCCTAGACTGGGATCAGCCCCAGCATTTT	CASSLDWDQPQHF
.	TRBV6-5	TRBJ1-1	.	TGTGCCAGCAGCCACCCCAGGGATACTGAAGCTTTCTTT	CASSHPRDTEAFF